Presented here are 13 T cell receptor beta chains from one specimen sequenced in a study of blood T cell repertoires in COVID-19. Profiling relied on immunoSEQ multiplex PCR, and the TCRdb table lists in-frame clones only, not all of them. The repertoire holds just under 95,000 clones, with roughly 80% as singletons. Sequencing was carried out using peripheral blood. These receptors all stem from a human donor in a cohort sampled during active COVID-19.

The V and J genes are TRBV28 and TRBJ1-1; D gene ambiguous. CDR1 and CDR2 (germline): MDHEN, SYDVKM. Deletions cut 6 bases from V and 3 bases from J, with 5 bases between. The CDR3 extends over 11 amino acids. The CDR3 reads CASSQDTEAFF. Written as DNA, the CDR3 is TGTGCCAGCAGCCAGGACACTGAAGCTTTCTTT.

The rearrangement uses TRBV4-2 and TRBJ1-3; 9 bases align to TRBD1. The CDR3 is 17 residues long. Germline loops: CDR1 LGHNA, CDR2 YNFKEQ. V lost 0 bases and J lost 4; bases outside the gene matches: 7. DNA for the CDR3: TGTGCCAGCAGCCAAGATACGCAGGGACAGGGAGGAAACACCATATATTTT. Its protein is CASSQDTQGQGGNTIYF.

This chain links TRBV28 with TRBJ1-1; tentative D call: TRBD1 (5 bases). This CDR3 region has 12 residues. Between the trimmed V and J ends, which lost 5 bases and 11 bases, there was a span of 15 bases. Germline loops: CDR1 MDHEN, CDR2 SYDVKM. CDR3 sequence reads: CASSLLQAGAFF. Written as DNA, the CDR3 is TGTGCCAGCAGTCTCTTACAGGCCGGCGCTTTCTTT.

The chain is built from TRBV14 and TRBJ2-7, with 9 bases that match TRBD2. V gave up 1 base and J gave up 3 bases; unmatched junction bases: 1. Germline V gives CDR1 SGHDN, CDR2 FVKESK. The CDR3 runs 14 residues. CDR3 coding DNA: TGTGCCAGCAGCCAAGGAGCGGGGGGCTACGAGCAGTACTTC. Its translation: CASSQGAGGYEQYF.

The rearrangement links TRBV2 to TRBJ2-3, with a weak D call TRBD1 (7 bases). The CDR3 extends over 14 amino acids. CDR1 is SNHLY and CDR2 is FYNNEI in the germline V gene. Deletions cut 4 bases from V and 4 bases from J, with 12 bases between. The CDR3 reads CASSARGEADTQYF. The CDR3 DNA reads as TGTGCCAGCAGTGCCAGGGGGGAGGCAGATACGCAGTATTTT. Filled out from reference TRBV2 and TRBJ2-3, the complete variable domain reads EPEVTQTPSHQVTQMGQEVILRCVPISNHLYFYWYRQILGQKVEFLVSFYNNEISEKSEIFDDQFSVERPDGSNFTLKIRSTKLEDSAMYFCASSARGEADTQYFGPGTRLTVL.

In DNA, the CDR3 is TGTGCCAGCAGCCCCACAGTGACAATGAACACTGAAGCTTTCTTT. Translated, it gives CASSPTVTMNTEAFF. This rearrangement joins TRBV3-1 (or the pseudogene TRBV3-2) to TRBJ1-1; D unresolved. V was pared by 4 bases and J by 0 bases, with 12 bases between. The CDR3 is 15 amino acids. CDR1 LGHDT and CDR2 YNNKEL come from the germline V gene (reference sequence).

The chain couples TRBV14 to TRBJ1-2; weak D call: TRBD1 (6 bases). Germline CDR1 and CDR2: SGHDN and FVKESK. V lost 0 bases, J lost 4 bases, and 24 bases lay in between. This CDR3 has 19 residues. CDR3 sequence: CASSQDGGAERRAGYGYTF. CDR3 DNA: TGTGCCAGCAGCCAAGATGGGGGCGCAGAGCGGCGGGCGGGCTATGGCTACACCTTC.

The chain couples TRBV9 to TRBJ2-3; 14 bases are shared with TRBD2. The V segment lost 3 bases and the J segment 4 bases; nucleotides outside the gene matches: 7. This CDR3 contains 17 residues. Germline CDR1 SGDLS, CDR2 YYNGEE. CDR3 in amino acids: CASSAATSGRAADTQYF. The CDR3 DNA reads as TGTGCCAGCAGCGCGGCGACTAGCGGGAGGGCCGCAGATACGCAGTATTTT.

This sequence joins TRBV10-1 and TRBJ1-5, with no clear D. This CDR3 comprises 13 residues. V was pared by 5 bases and J by 3 bases, with 8 bases between. Germline loops: CDR1 WNHNN, CDR2 SYGVQD (reference sequence). CDR3 nucleotide sequence: TGCGCCAGCAGTCGGGAAGCCAATCAGCCCCAGCATTTT. As protein: CASSREANQPQHF.

The chain recombines TRBV6-5 with TRBJ1-4, with D possibly matching TRBD1 (6 bases). Germline lookup yields CDR1 MNHEY and CDR2 SVGAGI. The CDR3 totals 14 residues. V lost 6 bases and J 8 bases, leaving 16 bases between the germline ends. CDR3 DNA: TGTGCCAGCAGCCGGACAGCAGGAAGCGAAAAACTGTTTTTT. Its protein is CASSRTAGSEKLFF.

The chain has TRBV5-1 and TRBJ1-1; TRBD1 might be the D (6 bases). CDR3 size: 14 residues. Germline-derived CDR1 and CDR2 are SGHRS and YFSETQ. Deletions cut 0 bases from V and 5 bases from J, with 11 bases between. The CDR3 here is CASSLGTVGTEAFF. CDR3 bases: TGCGCCAGCAGCTTGGGGACAGTAGGGACTGAAGCTTTCTTT. Combining the CDR3 with reference TRBV5-1 and TRBJ1-1 gives the whole variable domain KAGVTQTPRYLIKTRGQQVTLSCSPISGHRSVSWYQQTPGQGLQFLFEYFSETQRNKGNFPGRFSGRQFSNSRSEMNVSTLELGDSALYLCASSLGTVGTEAFFGQGTRLTVV.

This clone showed up just a few times. The genes are TRBV21-1 and TRBJ2-7; no DNA check was done on the table's D call, TRBD2. TRBV21-1 is a pseudogene segment. The CDR3 spans 15 residues. CDR3 in amino acids: CASSAPVRESSEQYF. The CDR3 coding sequence is TGTGCCAGCAGCGCCCCGGTCCGGGAGAGCTCAGAGCAGTACTTC.

The chain uses TRBV28 and TRBJ2-7, with 8 bases lining up with TRBD2. V lost 2 bases, J lost 6 bases, and 6 bases stayed unmatched. CDR3 length: 14 residues. Germline V CDR1 and CDR2: MDHEN, SYDVKM. The CDR3 loop is CASSLTGRASEQYF. The CDR3 coding sequence is TGTGCCAGCAGTTTAACCGGGAGGGCTAGCGAGCAGTACTTC. Full variable domain (missing parts from reference TRBV28 and TRBJ2-7): DVKVTQSSRYLVKRTGEKVFLECVQDMDHENMFWYRQDPGLGLRLIYFSYDVKMKEKGDIPEGYSVSREKKERFSLILESASTNQTSMYLCASSLTGRASEQYFGPGTRLTVT.